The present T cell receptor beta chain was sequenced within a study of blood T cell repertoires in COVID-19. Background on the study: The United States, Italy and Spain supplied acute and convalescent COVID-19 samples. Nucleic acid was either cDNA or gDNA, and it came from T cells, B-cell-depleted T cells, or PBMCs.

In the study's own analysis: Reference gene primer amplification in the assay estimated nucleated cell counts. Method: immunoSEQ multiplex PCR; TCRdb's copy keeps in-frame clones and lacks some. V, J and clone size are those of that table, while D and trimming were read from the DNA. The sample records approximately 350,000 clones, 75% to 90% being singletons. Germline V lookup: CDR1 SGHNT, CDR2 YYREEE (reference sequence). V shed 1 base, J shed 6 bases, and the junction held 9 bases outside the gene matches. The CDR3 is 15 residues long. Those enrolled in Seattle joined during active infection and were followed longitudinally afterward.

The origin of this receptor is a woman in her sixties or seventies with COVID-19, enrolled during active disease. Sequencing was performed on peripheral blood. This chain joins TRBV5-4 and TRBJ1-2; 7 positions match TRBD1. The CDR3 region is CASSLSGLTGHGYTF. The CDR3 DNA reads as TGTGCCAGCAGCTTGTCAGGCTTGACAGGGCATGGCTACACCTTC.